The next 10 T cell receptor beta chains were all read from a single sample in a study of T-cell memory formation after mild COVID-19 (dated by TCRdb to about 2021). Receptors were amplified or captured by 5' RACE. For sequencing, an Illumina NovaSeq 6000 was employed. TCRdb reworked the public reads: Q25 trimming with fastp, MiXCR clone assembly, productive beta chains retained. Under each unique CDR3 protein, matching rows form one entry showing the most common genes and DNA. The sample has under 300,000 distinct CDR3 sequences on record, roughly 18% of them singletons. The ten largest make up 23% of the sample. Sequenced: PBMCs or a T cell subset sorted from them (not recorded which). The source of these receptors is a man in his late teens or twenties who had mild COVID-19 (a few samples of this study predate the infection). The sample titles of this study are shuffled in the database, so cell type and time point are left out; the donor was told from shared clones.

This clonotype appeared a few times. The genes are TRBV30 and TRBJ1-1; D is unresolved. CDR3 length equals 13 residues. Trimming took 2 bases from V and 4 from J, leaving 11 bases between them. From germline, CDR1 is GTSNPN and CDR2 SVGIG (reference sequence). For the CDR3, the DNA is TGTGCCTGGAGTCAAAAGGTGGTCACTGAAGCTTTCTTT. Amino acids: CAWSQKVVTEAFF.

The V call is TRBV7-9, the J call TRBJ2-7, with D possibly TRBD2 on 5 matching bases. This CDR3 comprises 14 residues. The V gene lost 6 bases and the J gene lost 6 bases, with 18 bases spanning the gap. CDR1 and CDR2 from the germline V gene are SEHNR and FQNEAQ (reference sequence). DNA of the CDR3: TGTGCCAGCAGTACCCGGGGTAGGGAACGCGAGCAGTACGTC. As protein: CASSTRGREREQYV.

V usage is TRBV20-1 and J usage is TRBJ1-3; D may be TRBD1 (5 bases). The length of the CDR3 is 14 residues. The germline CDR1 and CDR2 sequences are DFQATT and SNEGSKA (reference sequence). The V end lost 7 bases, the J end lost 0 bases, and 13 bases lay between the germline ends. CDR3 sequence (DNA): TGCAGTGGGACACCGGGCCCCTCTGGAAACACCATATATTTT. As protein: CSGTPGPSGNTIYF.

The V gene is TRBV10-3, the J gene TRBJ2-1; TRBD1 matches 8 bases. The ends lost 5 bases at V and 7 bases at J; junction bases unmatched: 13. Germline CDR1 ENHRY, CDR2 SYGVKD. The length of the CDR3 is 16 residues. CDR3 loop: CAISRTGTGGWNEQFF. Here the CDR3 DNA reads TGTGCCATCAGTCGGACCGGGACAGGTGGGTGGAATGAGCAGTTCTTC.

A few counts support this clonotype. The chain employs TRBV18 and TRBJ1-1; TRBD1 aligns across 7 bases. This CDR3 comprises 16 residues. From germline, CDR1 is KGHSH and CDR2 LQKENI. J was trimmed by 4 bases and V by 1 base; bases with no gene match: 9. The CDR3 region has the DNA TGTGCCAGCTCACCACGGCCAGGGGGGTCGACCACTGAAGCTTTCTTT. It is translated as CASSPRPGGSTTEAFF.

This clonotype was counted between two and nine times. The V and J genes are TRBV5-1 and TRBJ1-5, with D tentatively TRBD1 (6 bases). Deletions cut 1 base from V and 5 bases from J, with 13 bases between. The germline V gene encodes CDR1 SGHRS and CDR2 YFSETQ. The CDR3 runs to 15 residues. CDR3 protein: CASSLNRAEDQPQHF. Here the CDR3 DNA reads TGCGCCAGCAGCTTGAACAGGGCGGAAGATCAGCCCCAGCATTTT.

The rearrangement links TRBV4-1 to TRBJ1-1; 7 bases line up with TRBD1. The CDR3 is 15 residues long. The junction had 11 bases not matched to a gene; V was cut back by 4 bases and J by 6 bases. Germline lookup yields CDR1 MGHRA and CDR2 YSYEKL. The CDR3 reads CASSRGERGLSEAFF. The CDR3 DNA reads as TGCGCCAGCAGCCGAGGGGAGAGGGGGCTTTCTGAAGCTTTCTTT.

This clonotype came up a few times. V and J are TRBV23-1 and TRBJ2-5; possibly TRBD2 for D (6 bases). TRBV23-1 is marked as an open reading frame, function uncertain. The ends were cut back, 4 bases at V and 5 bases at J, with 20 bases in the middle. CDR3 length: 16 residues. The CDR3 DNA sequence: TGCGCCAGCAGTCCGCGGGGAAAGGGGTGTGGGGAGACCCAGTACTTC. Translating gives CASSPRGKGCGETQYF.

As to this clonotype: This sequence may be a read error, since a much larger clone differs from it by one base. The CDR3 ends on some other residue instead of the conserved phenylalanine or tryptophan, so this is likely a read error. For the CDR3, the DNA is TGTGCCGCCAGAACAGGTTATTCTGGGGCCAACGTCCTGACTTTA. Protein product: CAARTGYSGANVLTL. The chain recombines TRBV6-2 or TRBV6-3 with TRBJ2-6; perhaps TRBD1 as D (5 bases). V was trimmed by 11 bases and J by 1 base, leaving 15 bases between them. CDR1 and CDR2 (germline): MNHEY, SVGEGT. The CDR3 is made up of 15 amino acids.

This clonotype was detected many times. The chain employs TRBV6-5 and TRBJ2-7; 8 bases agree with TRBD1. V was pared by 4 bases and J by 9 bases, with 11 bases of the junction left unmatched. CDR1 is MNHEY, CDR2 SVGAGI, per germline. This CDR3 is 14 amino acids long. CDR3 in DNA: TGTGCCAGCAGTTCGCGGACAGGGACCCTAGGGCAGTACTTC. This encodes CASSSRTGTLGQYF.